This entry is about one T cell receptor (beta chain). A single base separates this from a much larger clone, so it may be a read error. A minimum of 7 million PBMCs was isolated per sample. The data are from a study of blood T cells in healthy people across ages. Alongside a J-beta primer mix, a sample-barcoded 5' primer served in a second PCR lasting about 7 to 12 cycles. Carrying 12 random nucleotides, a template-switch adaptor labeled each individual cDNA molecule. In TCRdb, the 5' RACE reads were re-called with MiXCR into one record per CDR3 protein. This table holds 550,000 to 800,000 distinct CDR3 sequences, around 32% found once. CDR3 length: 17 residues. The germline V gene encodes CDR1 SGHRS and CDR2 YFSETQ. V dropped 4 bases and J dropped 11 bases, with 30 bases sitting between them.

V usage is TRBV5-1 and J usage is TRBJ2-5, with D perhaps given as TRBD1 or TRBD2 (5 bases each). The sample consisted of blood. This sequence originates from an elderly woman in good health. The CDR3 sequence is CASSPGSFIRGYNEQYF. In DNA, the CDR3 is TGCGCCAGCAGCCCAGGATCCTTCATCCGGGGCTACAATGAGCAGTACTTC.